This paragraph covers one TCR beta chain sequence. Its antigen remains unknown. With a much larger clone just one base away, this may be a read error. Libraries of TCR beta came from iRepertoire HTBI primers plus Arm-PCR of CDR3 regions. Each CDR3 protein is one row after TCRdb ran MiXCR on the multiplex PCR reads. This repertoire shows roughly 420,000 distinct CDR3 sequences, roughly 17% found once; its top ten account for about 25%. These data come from a study of regulatory T cells in long-lasting Graves disease. CDR3 size: 15 residues. Germline V lookup: CDR1 SGHTA, CDR2 FQGNSA. Study-wide findings and caveats: Sharing of public clonotypes was greater in persistent patients (roughly 2,900) than in new patients (approximately 940).

Time point meaning: newly diagnosed GD, antithyroid drugs for less than 3 months. Scientists built the TCR library using RNA that was extracted from PBMCs. The data were also submitted as part of a second study, on T cells in Graves' hyperthyroidism and ophthalmopathy.

This sequence was found in a woman aged 18-29 years with Graves disease. The specimen was peripheral blood mononuclear cells (PBMCs), collected at new diagnosis, from a patient treated with antithyroid drugs. The J gene is TRBJ2-5, the V gene TRBV7-2; possibly TRBD2 for D (6 bases). The CDR3 sequence: CASRLALTGAETQYF. Here the CDR3 DNA reads TGTGCCAGCAGATTAGCGCTGACGGGAGCAGAGACCCAGTACTTC. The full variable domain, completed using reference TRBV7-2 and TRBJ2-5, is GAGVSQSPSNKVTEKGKDVELRCDPISGHTALYWYRQSLGQGLEFLIYFQGNSAPDKSGLPSDRFSAERTGGSVSTLTIQRTQQEDSAVYLCASRLALTGAETQYFGPGTRLLVL.